This T cell receptor beta chain was found in a study of CD8 T cells in Susac syndrome. Random hexamers were used to reverse transcribe the RNA input (about 0.5 to 1 ug). The TCR beta CDR3 was amplified by immunoSEQ multiplex PCR across 54 Vbeta, 13 Jbeta. TCRdb re-called the immunoSEQ multiplex PCR reads with MiXCR, one entry per CDR3 protein. The data show roughly 150,000 distinct CDR3 sequences, with 92% seen just once and around 0.087% held by the top ten. Germline-derived CDR1 and CDR2 are SGHTA and FQGNSA. Trimming shortened V by 5 bases and J by 11 bases, and 24 bases separated the two germline ends. This CDR3 spans 15 amino acids. General observations from the study: By the study's own acknowledgment, its TCR sequencing and HLA analysis included relatively few individuals.

To note about this clonotype: Its cognate antigen is unknown.

Sequencing of TCR beta was performed on blood CD8+ T cells and on blood CD4+ T cells. Negative isolation was used for CD8+ and CD4+ T cells, and FACS enrichment was applied to TEMRA cells. The chain joins TRBV7-2 to TRBJ1-2; D is undetermined. The receptor was derived from a human donor in good health. The specimen sequenced was CD4+ T cells from PBMCs. The CDR3 reads CASSEVPSRALGYTF. The CDR3 coding sequence is TGTGCCAGCAGCGAAGTCCCCAGTAGGGCGCTGGGGTACACCTTC.